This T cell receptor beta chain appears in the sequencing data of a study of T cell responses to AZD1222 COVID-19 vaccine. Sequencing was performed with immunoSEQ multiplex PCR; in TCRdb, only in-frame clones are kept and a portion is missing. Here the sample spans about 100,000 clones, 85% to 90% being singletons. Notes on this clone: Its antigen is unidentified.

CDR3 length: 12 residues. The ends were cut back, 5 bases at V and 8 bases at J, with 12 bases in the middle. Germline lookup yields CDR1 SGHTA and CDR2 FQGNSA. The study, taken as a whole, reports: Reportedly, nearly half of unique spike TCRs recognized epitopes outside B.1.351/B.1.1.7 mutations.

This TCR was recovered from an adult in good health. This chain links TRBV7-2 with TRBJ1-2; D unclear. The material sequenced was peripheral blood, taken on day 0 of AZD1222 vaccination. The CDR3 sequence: CASSPNQAGYTF. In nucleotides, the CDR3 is TGTGCCAGCAGCCCGAACCAGGCCGGCTACACCTTC. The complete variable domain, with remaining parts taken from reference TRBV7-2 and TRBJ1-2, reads GAGVSQSPSNKVTEKGKDVELRCDPISGHTALYWYRQSLGQGLEFLIYFQGNSAPDKSGLPSDRFSAERTGGSVSTLTIQRTQQEDSAVYLCASSPNQAGYTFGSGTRLTVV.